The 4 T cell receptor beta chains reported below all come from one sample, sequenced in a study of Ad26.COV2.S vaccination and SARS-CoV-2 variants. Produced via immunoSEQ multiplex PCR; TCRdb's table is partial and in-frame only. The sample yields hundreds of thousands of clones, 70% to 90% seen once. Regarding treatment: 15 to 20 received Ad26.COV2.S at low or high dose, single or two shots; 5 received placebo; per-sample allocation not given. Day 63 following the first vaccine or placebo injection was when the samples were taken. The source material was peripheral blood, sampled in a trial of Ad26.COV2.S vaccine versus placebo. These TCRs come from a person aged 18-60 years who received the Ad26.COV2.S COVID-19 vaccine or a placebo.

This clone was counted only a few times. This chain uses TRBV7-3 with TRBJ2-2; D is possibly TRBD1 (5 bases). This CDR3 region has 13 residues. Trimming pared 3 bases from V and 5 bases from J, leaving 7 bases between. Germline V lookup: CDR1 SGHTA, CDR2 FQGTGA. Here the CDR3 reads CASSFQGTGELFF. The CDR3 region has the DNA TGTGCCAGCAGCTTCCAGGGTACCGGGGAGCTGTTTTTT.

V gene TRBV7-9 combines with J gene TRBJ2-1, with D perhaps assigned TRBD1 or TRBD2 (5 bases each). This CDR3 has 13 residues. V was trimmed by 4 bases and J by 12 bases, leaving 16 bases between them. In germline, CDR1 is SEHNR, CDR2 FQNEAQ (reference sequence). The CDR3 DNA sequence: TGTGCCAGCAGCTCGGCCGGGACCACGGTGCAGTTCTTC. Translated, it gives CASSSAGTTVQFF.

J is TRBJ2-1 and V is TRBV3-1 (or the pseudogene TRBV3-2); D possibly matches TRBD1 or TRBD2 (5 bases each). CDR3 length: 15 amino acids. V shed 4 bases and J shed 15 bases, with 25 bases lying between them. Germline V lookup: CDR1 LGHDT, CDR2 YNNKEL (reference sequence). This CDR3 reads CASSPFAGTAIMLFF. The CDR3 DNA sequence: TGTGCCAGCAGCCCCTTCGCCGGGACCGCGATAATGCTGTTCTTC.

This chain joins TRBV9 and TRBJ2-1; TRBD2 aligns across 8 bases. This CDR3 is 15 amino acids long. Losses at the gene ends were 3 bases for V and 4 bases for J; bases not matched to a gene: 6. Germline values: CDR1 SGDLS, CDR2 YYNGEE. The CDR3 here is CASSASGGLYNEQFF. CDR3 DNA sequence: TGTGCCAGCAGCGCAAGCGGGGGATTGTACAATGAGCAGTTCTTC.